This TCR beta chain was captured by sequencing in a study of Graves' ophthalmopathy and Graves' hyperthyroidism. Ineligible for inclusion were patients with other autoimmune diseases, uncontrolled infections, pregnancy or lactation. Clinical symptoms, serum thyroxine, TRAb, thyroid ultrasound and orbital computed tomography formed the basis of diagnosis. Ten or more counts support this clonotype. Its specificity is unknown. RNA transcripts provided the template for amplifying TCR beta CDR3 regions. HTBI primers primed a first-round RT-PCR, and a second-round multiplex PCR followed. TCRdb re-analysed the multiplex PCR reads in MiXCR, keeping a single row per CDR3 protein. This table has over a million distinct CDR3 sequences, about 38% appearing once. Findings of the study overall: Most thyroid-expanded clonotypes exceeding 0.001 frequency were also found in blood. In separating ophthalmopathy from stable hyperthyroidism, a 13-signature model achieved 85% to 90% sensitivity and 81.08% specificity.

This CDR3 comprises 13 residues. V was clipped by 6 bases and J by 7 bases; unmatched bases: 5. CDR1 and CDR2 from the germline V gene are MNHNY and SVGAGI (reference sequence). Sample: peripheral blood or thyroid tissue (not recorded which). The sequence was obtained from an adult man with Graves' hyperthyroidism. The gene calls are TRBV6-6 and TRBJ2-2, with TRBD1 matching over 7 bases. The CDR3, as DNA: TGTGCCAGCAGCGTACAGGGGAACGGGGAGCTGTTTTTT. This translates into CASSVQGNGELFF.